This T cell receptor beta chain stems from a study of PD-L1 blockade in urothelial cancer. Study-wide context: Patients commenced atezolizumab in about 2014, and it was given at 1,200 mg intravenously every 3 weeks.

This CDR3 comprises 15 residues. From germline, CDR1 is SNHLY and CDR2 FYNNEI. Trimming took 5 bases from V and 0 from J, leaving 8 bases between them. Repertoires were generated with immunoSEQ multiplex PCR, while TCRdb's copy carries only in-frame clones and drops some. The table includes around 30,000 clones, 79% detected once. A few counts support this clone. Time point reported: peripheral blood 6 weeks after treatment start. This sequence joins TRBV2 and TRBJ2-6; D ambiguous. This TCR was recovered from a man aged 70-80 years with urothelial cancer. Sequencing used PBMCs, obtained around atezolizumab (anti-PD-L1) treatment. CDR3 bases: TGTGCCAGCAGTAAAGGAGCCTCTGGGGCCAACGTCCTGACTTTC. Encoded protein: CASSKGASGANVLTF.